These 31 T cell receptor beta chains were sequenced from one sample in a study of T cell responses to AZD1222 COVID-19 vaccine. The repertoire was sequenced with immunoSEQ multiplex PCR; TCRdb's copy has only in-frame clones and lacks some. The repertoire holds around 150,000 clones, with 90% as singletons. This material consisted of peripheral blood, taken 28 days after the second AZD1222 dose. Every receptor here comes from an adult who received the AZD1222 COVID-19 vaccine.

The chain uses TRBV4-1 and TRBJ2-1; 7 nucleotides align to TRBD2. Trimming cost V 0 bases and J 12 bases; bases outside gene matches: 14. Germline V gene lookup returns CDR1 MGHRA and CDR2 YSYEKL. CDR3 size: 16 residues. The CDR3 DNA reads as TGCGCCAGCAGCCAAGAGGGGCTAGCGGCCCCCCTAGGGCAGTTCTTC. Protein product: CASSQEGLAAPLGQFF.

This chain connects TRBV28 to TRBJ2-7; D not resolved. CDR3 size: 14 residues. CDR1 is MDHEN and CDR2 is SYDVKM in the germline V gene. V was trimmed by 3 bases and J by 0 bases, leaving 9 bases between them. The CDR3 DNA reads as TGTGCCAGCAGTTTTCCGGGTCCCTCCTACGAGCAGTACTTC. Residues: CASSFPGPSYEQYF. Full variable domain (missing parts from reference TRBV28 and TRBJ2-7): DVKVTQSSRYLVKRTGEKVFLECVQDMDHENMFWYRQDPGLGLRLIYFSYDVKMKEKGDIPEGYSVSREKKERFSLILESASTNQTSMYLCASSFPGPSYEQYFGPGTRLTVT.

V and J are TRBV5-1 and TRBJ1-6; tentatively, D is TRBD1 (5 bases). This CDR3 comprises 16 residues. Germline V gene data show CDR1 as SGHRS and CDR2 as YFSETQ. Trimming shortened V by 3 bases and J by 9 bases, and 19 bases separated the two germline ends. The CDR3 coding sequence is TGCGCCAGCAGCTCGTACGGGACTCTCGGCAGTTCACCCCTCCACTTT. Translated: CASSSYGTLGSSPLHF.

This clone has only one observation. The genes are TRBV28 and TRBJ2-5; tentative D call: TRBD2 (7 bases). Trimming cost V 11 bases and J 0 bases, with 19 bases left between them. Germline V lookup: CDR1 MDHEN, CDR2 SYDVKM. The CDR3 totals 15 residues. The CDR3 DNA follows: TGTGCCGCCCAAAGGGGGGGAAACAACCAAGAGACCCAGTACTTC. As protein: CAAQRGGNNQETQYF.

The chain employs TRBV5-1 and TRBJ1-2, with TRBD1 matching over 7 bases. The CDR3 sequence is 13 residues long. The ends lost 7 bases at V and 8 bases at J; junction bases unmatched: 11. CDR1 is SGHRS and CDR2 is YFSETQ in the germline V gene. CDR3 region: CASSNRGEGGYTF. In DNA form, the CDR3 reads TGCGCCAGCTCAAACAGGGGAGAAGGAGGCTACACCTTC.

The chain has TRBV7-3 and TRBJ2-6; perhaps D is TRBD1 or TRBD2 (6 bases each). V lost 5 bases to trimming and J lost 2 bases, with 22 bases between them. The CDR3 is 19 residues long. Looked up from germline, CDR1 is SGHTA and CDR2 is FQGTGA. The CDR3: CASSPYGGGVVAGANVLTF. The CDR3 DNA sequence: TGTGCCAGCAGCCCTTACGGAGGGGGAGTTGTTGCTGGGGCCAACGTCCTGACTTTC.

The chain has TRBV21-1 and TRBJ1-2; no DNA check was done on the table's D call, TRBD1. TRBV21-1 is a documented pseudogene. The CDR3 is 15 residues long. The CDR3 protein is CASSNPTETNYGYTF. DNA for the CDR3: TGTGCCAGCAGCAACCCGACAGAGACTAACTATGGCTACACCTTC.

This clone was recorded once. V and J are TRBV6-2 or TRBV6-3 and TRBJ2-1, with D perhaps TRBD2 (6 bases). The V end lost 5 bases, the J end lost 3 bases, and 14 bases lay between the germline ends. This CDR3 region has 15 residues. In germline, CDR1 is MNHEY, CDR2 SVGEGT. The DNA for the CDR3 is TGTGCCAGCAGTCGACCGGGACTCGTCTACAATGAGCAGTTCTTC. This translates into CASSRPGLVYNEQFF.

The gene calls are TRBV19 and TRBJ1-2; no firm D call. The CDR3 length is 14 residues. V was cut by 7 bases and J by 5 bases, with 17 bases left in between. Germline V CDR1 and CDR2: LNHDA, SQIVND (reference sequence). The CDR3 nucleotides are TGTGCCAGTACCCCCAGTGGAGCTCGTTATGGCTACACCTTC. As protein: CASTPSGARYGYTF.

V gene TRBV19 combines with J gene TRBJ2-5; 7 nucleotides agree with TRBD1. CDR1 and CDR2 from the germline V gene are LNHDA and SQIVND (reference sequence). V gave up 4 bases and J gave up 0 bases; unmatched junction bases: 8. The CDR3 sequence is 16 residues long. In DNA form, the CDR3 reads TGTGCCAGTAGTAAAACAGGGGTCCCGTACCAAGAGACCCAGTACTTC. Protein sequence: CASSKTGVPYQETQYF.

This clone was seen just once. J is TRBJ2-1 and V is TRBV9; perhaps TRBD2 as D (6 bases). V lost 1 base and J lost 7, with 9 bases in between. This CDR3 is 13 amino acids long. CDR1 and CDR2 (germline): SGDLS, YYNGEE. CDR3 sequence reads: CASSVSGSNEQFF. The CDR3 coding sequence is TGTGCCAGCAGCGTATCCGGGAGTAATGAGCAGTTCTTC. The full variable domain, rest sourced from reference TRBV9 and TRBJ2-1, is DSGVTQTPKHLITATGQRVTLRCSPRSGDLSVYWYQQSLDQGLQFLIQYYNGEERAKGNILERFSAQQFPDLHSELNLSSLELGDSALYFCASSVSGSNEQFFGPGTRLTVL.

CDR3 in amino acids: CASRHRGPTTNEKLFF. CDR3 bases: TGTGCCAGCAGACACAGGGGGCCTACAACTAATGAAAAACTGTTTTTT. The V and J genes are TRBV16 and TRBJ1-4; 9 nucleotides match TRBD1. V was pared by 6 bases and J by 0 bases, with 5 bases of the junction left unmatched. Germline V gives CDR1 KGHSY, CDR2 FQNENV. The CDR3 loop spans 16 amino acids.

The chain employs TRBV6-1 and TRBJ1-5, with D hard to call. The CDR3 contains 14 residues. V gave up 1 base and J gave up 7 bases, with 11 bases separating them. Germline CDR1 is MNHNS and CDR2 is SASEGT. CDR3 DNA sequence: TGTGCCAGCAGTGAAGTGGGGTTGAGACAGCCCCAGCATTTT. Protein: CASSEVGLRQPQHF.

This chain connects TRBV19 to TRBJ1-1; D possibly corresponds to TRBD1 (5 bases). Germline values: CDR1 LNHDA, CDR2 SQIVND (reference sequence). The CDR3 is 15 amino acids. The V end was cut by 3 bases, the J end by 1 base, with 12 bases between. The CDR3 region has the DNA TGTGCCAGTAGTATCAGGGAAAAGGGGAACACTGAAGCTTTCTTT. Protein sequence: CASSIREKGNTEAFF. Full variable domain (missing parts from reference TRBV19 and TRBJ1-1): DGGITQSPKYLFRKEGQNVTLSCEQNLNHDAMYWYRQDPGQGLRLIYYSQIVNDFQKGDIAEGYSVSREKKESFPLTVTSAQKNPTAFYLCASSIREKGNTEAFFGQGTRLTVV.

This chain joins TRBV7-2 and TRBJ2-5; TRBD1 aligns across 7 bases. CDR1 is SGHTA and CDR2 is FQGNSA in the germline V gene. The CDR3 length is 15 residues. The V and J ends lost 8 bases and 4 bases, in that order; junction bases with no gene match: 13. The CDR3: CASFTAGGMGETQYF. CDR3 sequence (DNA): TGTGCCAGCTTCACCGCAGGGGGTATGGGAGAGACCCAGTACTTC.

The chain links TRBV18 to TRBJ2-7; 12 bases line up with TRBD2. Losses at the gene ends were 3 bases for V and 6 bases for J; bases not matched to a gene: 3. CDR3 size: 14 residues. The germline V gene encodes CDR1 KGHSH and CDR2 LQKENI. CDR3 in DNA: TGTGCCAGCTCACCCGGACTAGCGGGGAGCGAGCAGTACTTC. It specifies CASSPGLAGSEQYF. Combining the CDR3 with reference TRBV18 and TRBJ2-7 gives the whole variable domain NAGVMQNPRHLVRRRGQEARLRCSPMKGHSHVYWYRQLPEEGLKFMVYLQKENIIDESGMPKERFSAEFPKEGPSILRIQQVVRGDSAAYFCASSPGLAGSEQYFGPGTRLTVT.

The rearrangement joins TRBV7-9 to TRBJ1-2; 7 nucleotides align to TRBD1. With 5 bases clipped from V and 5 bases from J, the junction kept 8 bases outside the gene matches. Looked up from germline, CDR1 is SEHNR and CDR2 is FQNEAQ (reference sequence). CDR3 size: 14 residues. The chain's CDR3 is CASSTSGTAYGYTF. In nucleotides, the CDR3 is TGTGCCAGCAGCACCTCCGGGACAGCGTATGGCTACACCTTC. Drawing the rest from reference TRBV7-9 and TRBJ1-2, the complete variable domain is DTGVSQNPRHKITKRGQNVTFRCDPISEHNRLYWYRQTLGQGPEFLTYFQNEAQLEKSRLLSDRFSAERPKGSFSTLEIQRTEQGDSAMYLCASSTSGTAYGYTFGSGTRLTVV.

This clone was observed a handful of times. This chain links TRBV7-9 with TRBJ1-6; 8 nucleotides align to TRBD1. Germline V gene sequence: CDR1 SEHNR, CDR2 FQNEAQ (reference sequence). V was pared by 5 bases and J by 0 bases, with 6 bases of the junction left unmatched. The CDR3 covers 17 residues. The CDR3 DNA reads TGTGCCAGCAGCGGGACAGGAGCGAGCTCCTATAATTCACCCCTCCACTTT. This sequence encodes CASSGTGASSYNSPLHF.

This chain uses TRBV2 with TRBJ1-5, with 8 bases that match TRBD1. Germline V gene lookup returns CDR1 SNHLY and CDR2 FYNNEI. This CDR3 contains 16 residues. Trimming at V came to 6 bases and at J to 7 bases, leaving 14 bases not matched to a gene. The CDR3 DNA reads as TGTGCCAGCAGCCGAATATCTACAGGGGGTGGACAGCCCCAGCATTTT. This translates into CASSRISTGGGQPQHF.

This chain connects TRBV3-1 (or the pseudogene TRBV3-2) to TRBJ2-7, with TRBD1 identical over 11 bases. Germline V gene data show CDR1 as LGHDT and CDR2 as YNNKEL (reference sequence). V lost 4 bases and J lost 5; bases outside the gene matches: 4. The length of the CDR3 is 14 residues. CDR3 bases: TGTGCCAGCAGCCTTCGGACAGGGGGCGACGAGCAGTACTTC. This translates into CASSLRTGGDEQYF.

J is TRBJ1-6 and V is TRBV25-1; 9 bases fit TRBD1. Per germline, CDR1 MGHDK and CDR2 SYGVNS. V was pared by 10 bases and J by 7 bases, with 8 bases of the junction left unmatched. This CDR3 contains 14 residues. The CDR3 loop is CATSTGTGNSPLHF. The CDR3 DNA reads TGTGCCACCTCCACGGGGACAGGGAATTCACCCCTCCACTTT.

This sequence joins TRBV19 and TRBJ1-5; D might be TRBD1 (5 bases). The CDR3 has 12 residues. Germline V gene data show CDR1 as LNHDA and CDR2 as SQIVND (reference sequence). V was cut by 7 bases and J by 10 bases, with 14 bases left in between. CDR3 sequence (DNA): TGTGCCAGTAACGATAAAGGGACCCCCCAGCATTTT. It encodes CASNDKGTPQHF.

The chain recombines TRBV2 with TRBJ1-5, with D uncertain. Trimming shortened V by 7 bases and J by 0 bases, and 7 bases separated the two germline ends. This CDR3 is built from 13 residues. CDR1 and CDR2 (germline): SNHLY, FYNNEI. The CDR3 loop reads CASMFRSNQPQHF. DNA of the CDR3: TGTGCCAGCATGTTCCGTAGCAATCAGCCCCAGCATTTT.

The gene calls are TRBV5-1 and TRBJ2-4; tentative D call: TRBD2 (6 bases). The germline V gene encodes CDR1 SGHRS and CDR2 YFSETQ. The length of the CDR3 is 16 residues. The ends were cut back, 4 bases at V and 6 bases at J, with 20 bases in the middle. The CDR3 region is CASSPAGGTAGNIQYF. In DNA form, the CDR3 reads TGCGCCAGCAGCCCGGCTGGGGGGACGGCGGGAAACATTCAGTACTTC.

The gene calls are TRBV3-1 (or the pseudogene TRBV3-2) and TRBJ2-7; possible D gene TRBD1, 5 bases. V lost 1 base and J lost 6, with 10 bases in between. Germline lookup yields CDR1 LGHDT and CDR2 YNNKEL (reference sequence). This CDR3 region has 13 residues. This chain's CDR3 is CASSQAVRAEQYF. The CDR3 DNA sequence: TGTGCCAGCAGCCAAGCGGTCAGGGCCGAGCAGTACTTC.

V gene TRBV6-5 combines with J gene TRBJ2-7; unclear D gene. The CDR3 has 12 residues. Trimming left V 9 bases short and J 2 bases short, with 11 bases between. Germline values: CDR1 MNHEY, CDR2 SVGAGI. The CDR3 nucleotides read TGTGCCAGTCTCGGGTTTCCCTACGAGCAGTACTTC. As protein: CASLGFPYEQYF.

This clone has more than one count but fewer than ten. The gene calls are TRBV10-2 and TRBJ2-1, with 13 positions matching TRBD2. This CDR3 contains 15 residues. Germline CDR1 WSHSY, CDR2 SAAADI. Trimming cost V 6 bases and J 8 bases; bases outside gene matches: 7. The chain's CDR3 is CASRGRTSGSDEQFF. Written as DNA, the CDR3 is TGCGCCAGCAGGGGGAGGACTAGCGGGAGCGATGAGCAGTTCTTC.

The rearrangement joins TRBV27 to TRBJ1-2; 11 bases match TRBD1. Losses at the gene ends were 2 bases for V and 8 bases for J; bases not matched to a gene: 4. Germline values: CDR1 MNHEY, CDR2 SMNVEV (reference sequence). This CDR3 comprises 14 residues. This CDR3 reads CASSLGGTGGGYTF. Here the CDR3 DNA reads TGTGCCAGCAGTTTAGGCGGGACAGGGGGAGGCTACACCTTC.

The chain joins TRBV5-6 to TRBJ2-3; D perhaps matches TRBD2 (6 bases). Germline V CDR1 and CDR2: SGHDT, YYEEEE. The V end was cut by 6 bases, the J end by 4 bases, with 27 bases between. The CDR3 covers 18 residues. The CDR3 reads CASNLAFGTSKRADTQYF. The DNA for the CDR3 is TGTGCCAGCAACTTAGCGTTTGGGACTTCAAAGAGGGCAGATACGCAGTATTTT. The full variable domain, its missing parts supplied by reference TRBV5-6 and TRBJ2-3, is DAGVTQSPTHLIKTRGQQVTLRCSPKSGHDTVSWYQQALGQGPQFIFQYYEEEERQRGNFPDRFSGHQFPNYSSELNVNALLLGDSALYLCASNLAFGTSKRADTQYFGPGTRLTVL.

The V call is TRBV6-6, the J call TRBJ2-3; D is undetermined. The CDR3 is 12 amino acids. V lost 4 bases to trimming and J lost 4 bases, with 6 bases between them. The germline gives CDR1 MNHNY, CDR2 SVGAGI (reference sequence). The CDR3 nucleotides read TGTGCCAGCAGTTGGCTAGCAGATACGCAGTATTTT. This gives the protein CASSWLADTQYF.

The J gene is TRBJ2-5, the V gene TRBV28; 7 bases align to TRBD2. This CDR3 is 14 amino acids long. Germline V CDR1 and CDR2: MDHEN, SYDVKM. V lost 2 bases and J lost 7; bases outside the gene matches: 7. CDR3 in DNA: TGTGCCAGCAGTTTAAGCGGGACGTTTGGGACCCAGTACTTC. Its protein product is CASSLSGTFGTQYF.